Below are 8 T cell receptor beta chains sequenced from a single sample in a study of naive and memory T cell subsets. Regarding the study as a whole: A few larger clonotypes appeared in naive repertoires, especially CD8, possibly memory cells re-expressing CD45RA.

These receptors' targets are unknown. Two oligonucleotides, mixed equimolar, formed the beta constant-region primer covering TRBC1 and TRBC2. Ligated cDNA was amplified by four rounds of PCR with nested alpha and beta constant-region primers and SP2. TCRdb analysed the UMI-ligation and nested PCR reads with MiXCR anew, one entry per CDR3 protein. The sample has over 130,000 distinct CDR3 sequences; approximately 20% are singletons. The sequenced sample consisted of naive CD8+ T cells from blood. The receptors come from a human donor in good health.

This clonotype has a handful of counts. The chain has TRBV9 and TRBJ2-7; D is perhaps TRBD2 (5 bases). The CDR3 is made up of 13 amino acids. Looked up from germline, CDR1 is SGDLS and CDR2 is YYNGEE. The V end was cut by 2 bases, the J end by 6 bases, with 12 bases between. The CDR3 reads CASSVGLKGEQYF. The CDR3, as DNA: TGTGCCAGCAGCGTCGGACTGAAGGGCGAGCAGTACTTC.

This clonotype was found a few times. The chain carries TRBV5-1 and TRBJ2-7; 12 bases agree with TRBD2. The V gene end was trimmed by 1 base and the J gene end by 4 bases; junction bases not matched to a gene: 21. CDR1 and CDR2 (germline): SGHRS, YFSETQ. The CDR3 runs to 21 residues. The DNA for the CDR3 is TGCGCCAGCAGCTTGAAGGGGGAGGCTAGCGGGAGGGCGTCGATATCGTACGAGCAGTACTTC. Its translation is CASSLKGEASGRASISYEQYF.

The V gene is TRBV11-3, the J gene TRBJ2-1; no clear D. The CDR3 length is 13 residues. Deletions cut 5 bases from V and 2 bases from J, with 7 bases between. Germline V CDR1 and CDR2: SGHNT, YENEEA. CDR3 amino acids: CASSPSTYNEQFF. The DNA of the CDR3 is TGTGCCAGCAGCCCGTCTACCTACAATGAGCAGTTCTTC.

This clonotype was seen only a few times. V and J are TRBV28 and TRBJ2-2; 7 bases are shared with TRBD1. The J segment lost 0 bases and the V segment lost 1 base, leaving 14 bases of the junction unmatched. This CDR3 has 20 residues. CDR1 and CDR2 (germline): MDHEN, SYDVKM. In DNA, the CDR3 is TGTGCCAGCAGTTTATTTCCGGTGTATCGGGACAGCGCGAACACCGGGGAGCTGTTTTTT. Translation: CASSLFPVYRDSANTGELFF. Supplemented by reference TRBV28 and TRBJ2-2, the full variable domain reads DVKVTQSSRYLVKRTGEKVFLECVQDMDHENMFWYRQDPGLGLRLIYFSYDVKMKEKGDIPEGYSVSREKKERFSLILESASTNQTSMYLCASSLFPVYRDSANTGELFFGEGSRLTVL.

V is TRBV29-1 and J is TRBJ2-1; 8 nucleotides agree with TRBD2. After removal of 0 bases from V and 8 bases from J, the junction contained 12 bases not matched to a gene. Germline loops: CDR1 SQVTM, CDR2 ANQGSEA. This CDR3 has 16 residues. Written as DNA, the CDR3 is TGCAGCGTTGAAGATCCGGGGAGCGGGAGAGGCGATGAGCAGTTCTTC. It is translated as CSVEDPGSGRGDEQFF.

The genes are TRBV7-9 and TRBJ2-1; D is unclear. The CDR3 has 13 residues. V lost 7 bases and J 0 bases, leaving 7 bases between the germline ends. Germline V gene data show CDR1 as SEHNR and CDR2 as FQNEAQ (reference sequence). Here the CDR3 reads CASTESSYNEQFF. The DNA of the CDR3 is TGTGCCAGCACCGAGAGCTCCTACAATGAGCAGTTCTTC.

This clonotype has only a few counts. The rearrangement links TRBV7-2 to TRBJ2-1; 10 positions agree with TRBD2. This CDR3 is 15 amino acids long. The ends lost 2 bases at V and 6 bases at J; junction bases unmatched: 4. Germline V lookup: CDR1 SGHTA, CDR2 FQGNSA. The CDR3 bases are TGTGCCAGCAGCTTACTAGCGGGAGTGTCCAATGAGCAGTTCTTC. This translates into CASSLLAGVSNEQFF.

The chain links TRBV5-4 to TRBJ1-2; TRBD1 might be the D (5 bases). Trimming took 2 bases from V and 3 from J, leaving 11 bases between them. The CDR3 runs to 14 residues. The germline V gene encodes CDR1 SGHNT and CDR2 YYREEE (reference sequence). This CDR3 is CASSFWDLHYGYTF. CDR3 sequence (DNA): TGTGCCAGCAGCTTTTGGGACTTACACTATGGCTACACCTTC. The variable domain in full, with the rest retrieved from reference TRBV5-4 and TRBJ1-2, is ETGVTQSPTHLIKTRGQQVTLRCSSQSGHNTVSWYQQALGQGPQFIFQYYREEENGRGNFPPRFSGLQFPNYSSELNVNALELDDSALYLCASSFWDLHYGYTFGSGTRLTVV.